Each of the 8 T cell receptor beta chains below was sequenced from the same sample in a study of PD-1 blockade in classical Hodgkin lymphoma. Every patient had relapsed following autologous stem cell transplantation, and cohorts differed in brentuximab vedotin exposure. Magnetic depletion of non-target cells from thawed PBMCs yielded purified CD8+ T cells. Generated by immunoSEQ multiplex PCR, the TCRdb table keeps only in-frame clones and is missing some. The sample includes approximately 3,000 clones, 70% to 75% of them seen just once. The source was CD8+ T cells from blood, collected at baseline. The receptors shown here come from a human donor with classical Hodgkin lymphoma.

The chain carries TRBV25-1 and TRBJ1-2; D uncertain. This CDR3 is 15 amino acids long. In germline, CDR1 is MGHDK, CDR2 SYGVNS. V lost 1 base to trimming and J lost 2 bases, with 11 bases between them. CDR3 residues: CASSEWRVINYGYTF. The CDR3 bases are TGTGCCAGCAGTGAATGGCGAGTTATCAACTATGGCTACACCTTC.

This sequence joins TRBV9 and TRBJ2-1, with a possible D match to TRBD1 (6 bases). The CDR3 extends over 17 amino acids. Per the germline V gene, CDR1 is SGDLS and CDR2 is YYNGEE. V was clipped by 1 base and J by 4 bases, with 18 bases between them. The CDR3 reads CASSVSTGMIKYNEQFF. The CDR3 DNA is TGTGCCAGCAGCGTATCCACAGGGATGATCAAGTACAATGAGCAGTTCTTC.

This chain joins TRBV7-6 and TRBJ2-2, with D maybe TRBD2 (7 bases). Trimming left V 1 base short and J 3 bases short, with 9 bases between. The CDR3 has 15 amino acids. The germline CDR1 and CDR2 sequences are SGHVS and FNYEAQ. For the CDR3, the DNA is TGTGCCAGCAGCTTAGTAGGGGGGGACACCGGGGAGCTGTTTTTT. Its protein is CASSLVGGDTGELFF.

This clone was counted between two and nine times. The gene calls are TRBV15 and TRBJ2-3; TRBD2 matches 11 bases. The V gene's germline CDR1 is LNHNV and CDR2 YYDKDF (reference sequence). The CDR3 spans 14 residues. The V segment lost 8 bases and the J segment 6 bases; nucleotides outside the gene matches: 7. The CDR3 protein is CATRSGGAGDTQYF. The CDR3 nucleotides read TGTGCCACCCGTAGCGGGGGGGCGGGGGATACGCAGTATTTT.

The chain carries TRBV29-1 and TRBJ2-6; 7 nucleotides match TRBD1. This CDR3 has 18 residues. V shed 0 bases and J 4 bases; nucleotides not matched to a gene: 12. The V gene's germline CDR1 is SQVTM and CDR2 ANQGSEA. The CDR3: CSVEDRATGVSGANVLTF. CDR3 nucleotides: TGCAGCGTTGAAGATCGGGCAACAGGGGTCTCAGGGGCCAACGTCCTGACTTTC.

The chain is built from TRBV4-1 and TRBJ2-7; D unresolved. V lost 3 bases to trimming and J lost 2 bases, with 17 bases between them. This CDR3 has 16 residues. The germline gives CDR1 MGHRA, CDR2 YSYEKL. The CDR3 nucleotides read TGCGCCAGCAGCCAGGCGAGTCCCAAGTCAACCTACGAGCAGTACTTC. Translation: CASSQASPKSTYEQYF.

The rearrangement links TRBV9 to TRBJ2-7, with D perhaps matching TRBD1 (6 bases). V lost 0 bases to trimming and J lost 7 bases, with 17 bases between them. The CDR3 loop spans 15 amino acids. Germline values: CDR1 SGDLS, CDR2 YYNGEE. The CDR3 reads CASSVDQGMLGEQYF. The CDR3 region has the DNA TGTGCCAGCAGCGTAGACCAGGGGATGTTGGGGGAGCAGTACTTC. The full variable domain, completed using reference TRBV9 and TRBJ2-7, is DSGVTQTPKHLITATGQRVTLRCSPRSGDLSVYWYQQSLDQGLQFLIQYYNGEERAKGNILERFSAQQFPDLHSELNLSSLELGDSALYFCASSVDQGMLGEQYFGPGTRLTVT.

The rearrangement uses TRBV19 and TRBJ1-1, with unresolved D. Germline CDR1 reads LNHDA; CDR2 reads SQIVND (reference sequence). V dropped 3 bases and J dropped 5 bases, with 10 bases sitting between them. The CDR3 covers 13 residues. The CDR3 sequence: CASSIGPGTEAFF. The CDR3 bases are TGTGCCAGTAGTATTGGTCCGGGGACTGAAGCTTTCTTT. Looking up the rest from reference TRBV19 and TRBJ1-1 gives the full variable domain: DGGITQSPKYLFRKEGQNVTLSCEQNLNHDAMYWYRQDPGQGLRLIYYSQIVNDFQKGDIAEGYSVSREKKESFPLTVTSAQKNPTAFYLCASSIGPGTEAFFGQGTRLTVV.